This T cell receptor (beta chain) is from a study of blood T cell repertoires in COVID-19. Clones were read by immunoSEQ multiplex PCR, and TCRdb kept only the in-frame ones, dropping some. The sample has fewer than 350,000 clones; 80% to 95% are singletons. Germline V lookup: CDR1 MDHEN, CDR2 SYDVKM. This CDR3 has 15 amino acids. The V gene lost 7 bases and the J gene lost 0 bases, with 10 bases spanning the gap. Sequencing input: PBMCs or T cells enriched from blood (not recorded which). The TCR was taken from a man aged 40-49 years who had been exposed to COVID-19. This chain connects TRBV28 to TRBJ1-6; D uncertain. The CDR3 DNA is TGTGCCAGCAAGAATAGTAGCTCCTATAATTCACCCCTCCACTTT. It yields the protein CASKNSSSYNSPLHF.